Listed here are 4 T cell receptor beta chains from one sample, sequenced in a study of blood T cells in healthy people across ages. A second roughly 7 to 12 cycle PCR used barcoded and J-beta primers. Each CDR3 protein gets one entry after TCRdb re-called the 5' RACE reads with MiXCR. The table lists around 1,700,000 distinct CDR3 sequences, 28% of them singletons, with around 7.7% in the top ten. Sequencing was carried out using blood. These receptors were collected from a woman in her thirties in good health.

This clonotype has ten or more counts. The rearrangement uses TRBV5-1 and TRBJ2-7; the match to TRBD1 covers 7 bases. V trimming: 4 bases; J trimming: 4 bases; junction bases outside the gene matches: 8. Germline V CDR1 and CDR2: SGHRS, YFSETQ. The CDR3 runs to 14 residues. The CDR3 reads CASSPTGARYEQYF. DNA for the CDR3: TGCGCCAGCAGCCCAACAGGGGCTAGGTACGAGCAGTACTTC.

This clonotype was detected many times. This chain links TRBV10-2 with TRBJ2-3; D unclear. CDR3 size: 10 residues. Germline CDR1 and CDR2: WSHSY and SAAADI. The ends were cut back, 6 bases at V and 6 bases at J, with 4 bases in the middle. The CDR3 nucleotides are TGCGCCAGCAGCGACGATACGCAGTATTTT. Translated: CASSDDTQYF.

This clonotype occurred a few times. This chain uses TRBV12-3 or TRBV12-4 with TRBJ2-3; the D gene is possibly TRBD2 (5 bases). There are 15 residues in the CDR3. V was cut by 6 bases and J by 5 bases, with 18 bases left in between. The CDR3 bases are TGTGCCAGCAGCGGAGCGGAGACCCTCGAAGATACGCAGTATTTT. Encoded protein: CASSGAETLEDTQYF.

J is TRBJ2-7 and V is TRBV4-3; a weak D match, TRBD2 (6 bases). Trimming cost V 1 base and J 0 bases, with 10 bases left between them. Germline CDR1 reads LGHNA; CDR2 reads YSLEER. CDR3 size: 15 residues. CDR3 DNA sequence: TGCGCCAGCAGCCAAGCTAGCGAGAGCTCCTACGAGCAGTACTTC. This encodes CASSQASESSYEQYF.